The source of this TCR beta chain is a study of cytomegalovirus exposure and HLA in healthy donors (TCRdb year 2017). Background for the entire study: According to an earlier analysis of 587 of the donors, roughly 180 million T cells yielded 90 million to 140 million unique TCR beta sequences and 250 to 350 Gb of sequence data. Around 320 gigabases of sequencing data and tens of millions of unique TCR sequences were included in an early release covering roughly 600 HLA-typed donors. The genetic ancestry cluster associated with self-reported Caucasian donors included about four fifths of the approximately 410 genotyped donors. The study aimed to test whether signatures of past pathogen exposure could be identified by cataloging public T cell receptors. The study used immunosequencing to profile the T cell repertoires of approximately 640 subjects and linked those repertoires to cytomegalovirus serostatus. In addition to the first cohort of several hundred subjects, a separate validation cohort of approximately 110 different subjects was used. To predict cytomegalovirus infection status, the study combined high-throughput TCR immunosequencing, statistical association of individual TCRs with disease status, and machine learning. To study patterns of TCR occurrence, a later analysis re-analyzed previously published TCR beta repertoires from 550 to 800 donors and added high-resolution HLA genotyping. Rather than using new phenotypic data, the later analysis identified candidate immune exposures from TCR beta sequences and from how often those sequences occurred across donors. An earlier analysis of some 500 of the donors applied high-throughput TCR beta sequencing to assess whether each TCR beta V gene segment acted as functional or pseudogenic. Alongside the repertoire data, information on donor age, sex, ethnicity and CMV serostatus was compiled. A later genetic analysis used genome-wide SNP genotypes for about 55% of the 666 donors, treating that subset as a discovery cohort. All discovery cohort repertoires had been generated on a single sequencing platform. HLA typing included class I and class II loci at four-digit resolution. The number of donors typed differed by locus, with 629-630 for A, B, C, DRB1 and DQB1, around 500 for DQA1, approximately 580 for DPA1, and some 440 for DPB1. Roughly 5 DR-DQ haplotypes were handled as single units for association and clustering because linkage in the cohort was strong. Across some 400 genotyped donors of the cohort, an average of about 240,000 unique TCR beta nucleotide sequences per donor were sequenced, and 15% to 20% of those sequences were non-productive.

Concerning this clone: Its antigen is still unknown. It has no much larger one-base neighbor in the sample; base qualities were not kept.

Libraries were prepared through the immunoSEQ multiplex PCR assay. For the multiplex PCR, a mixture combining 60 forward primers for TCR Vbeta segments and 13 reverse primers for TCR Jbeta segments was used. The CDR3 region of rearranged TCR beta genes was amplified from genomic DNA by a multiplex PCR assay. On the Illumina HiSeq System, the amplified TCR beta libraries were sequenced as 87-base-pair reads. On the authors' methods: A later analysis counted approximately 74 million unique TCR beta chains across the 670 or so repertoires, and roughly 9.9 million of these chains were shared by at least two donors. Raw reads were error-corrected and collapsed into unique sequences with a nearest-neighbor algorithm that merged closely related sequences to remove PCR and sequencing errors. CDR3 sequences were aligned to IMGT reference sequences to assign V, D and J gene segments. For a sequence to be retained, a match of at least six nucleotides was required to both a V gene segment and a J gene segment. A rearrangement was called productive if the CDR3 had no stop codons and remained in frame with V and J, and every other rearrangement was called non-productive. Following IMGT convention, CDR3 was defined as the stretch from the second conserved V-encoded cysteine to the conserved J-encoded phenylalanine. Sequences without an unambiguous match to a single V gene segment were excluded from the earlier analysis of about 640 of the donors. In an earlier analysis of several hundred of the donors, V segments were called functional above 56.7% productive rearrangements and were called segregating when the between-donor standard deviation exceeded 5%. A statistical classification framework was developed to diagnose cytomegalovirus status using the catalog of TCR beta chain sequences. In a later analysis, TCR nucleotide sequences were compared against IMGT/GENE-DB human TR gene sequences so that V and J genes could be assigned. Using the TCRdist pipeline, a later analysis assigned CDR3 sequences along with most-parsimonious VDJ recombination scenarios. A later analysis defined each TCR beta chain by its CDR3 amino acid sequence plus V-gene family, and excluded reads lacking a unique V-gene family. In a later analysis, 500 to 700 highly shared, low-generation-probability nucleotide sequences were removed to address suspected cross-contamination and a sequencing artifact. In a later analysis, a clonal expansion index was calculated for each public chain from normalized within-repertoire ranks of inferred template counts. A later analysis computed generation probabilities with a VDJ recombination model fitted to out-of-frame rearrangements, and checked the results against IGoR. In a later analysis, TCR-TCR, TCR-HLA and TCR-CMV co-occurrence was scored with hypergeometric tests, and a repertoire-size bias correction was applied to TCR pairs. In a later analysis, false discovery rates were estimated by permuting HLA or CMV assignments 20 times. In a later analysis, co-occurring TCRs were grouped using DBSCAN, and TCRdist sequence similarity was added for clustering within HLA-allele-positive subsets. Repertoires with fewer than 30,000 or more than 120,000 public chains were left out of co-occurrence clustering, as were a few repertoires with anomalous nucleotide sharing. TCRdb mirrors the immuneACCESS table, restricted to in-frame sequences. Some clones are absent from its copies; in checked studies, under half trace to an unresolved V gene, and the reason for the others is unknown. Clonal size and the V and J genes are those of that table, whereas D and trimming came from the DNA. This sample gives around 92,000 clones in total; 81% of them show up just once. Together, the top ten hold roughly 1.3% of the sample.

The cohort consisted of 650 to 700 healthy bone marrow donors. At the time of sampling, every cohort member was nominally healthy, though immune exposures that went unrecorded were likely present. The donor was CMV seropositive and belonged to the group of 250 to 350 seropositive cohort members. Every donor gave a peripheral blood sample, and the peripheral blood mononuclear cells from that sample were used for TCR beta sequencing. The Qiagen DNeasy Blood Extraction Kit was used to extract genomic DNA from the blood cell samples. The CDR1 and CDR2 encoded by the germline V gene (reference sequence) are SEHNR and FQNEAQ. Trimmed from V: 5 bases; trimmed from J: 2 bases; junction bases lacking a gene match: 5. The CDR3 goes from the cysteine to the phenylalanine over 14 residues. Solely the CDR3 DNA is kept, with 42 bases framed from the first base. Overall results and qualifications from the work: In an earlier analysis of 450 to 750 of the donors, most TCR beta V segments appeared in productive rearrangements about 90% or about 30% of the time, broadly matching IMGT annotations. A few of the identified cytomegalovirus-associated TCR beta chains were confirmed in vitro to be specific for cytomegalovirus antigens. Across donors, most TCR sequences were observed very rarely, whereas some public TCRs were present in many individuals. For the cohort, immune exposure information was limited to CMV serostatus. Strong co-occurrence of HLA alleles, especially DR and DQ, made assigning TCR associations to individual alleles difficult. In both the original and validation cohorts, the classifier was reported to diagnose cytomegalovirus status with high specificity and sensitivity. Linkage disequilibrium might explain the correlated functional status among segregating V segments, but an unknown experimental factor could not be excluded. The sequencing pipeline was judged likely to have produced a cluster of highly shared sequence variants as a technical artifact. The study gave a list of 150 to 200 TCR beta chains associated with cytomegalovirus. At a false discovery rate of 0.05, a later analysis linked about 17,000 TCR beta sequences to specific HLA alleles. Sequencing depth was assumed to be roughly uniform across donors in the presence/absence analyses, though that assumption may not hold. Compared with the roughly 720-donor mean, donors in an Asian-associated ancestry cluster had fewer N-insertions in productive TCRs, according to a later genetic analysis. A later analysis found that TCR association rates varied across HLA loci, with DRB1 alleles showing the most associated TCRs and HLA-C alleles the fewest. In a later analysis, HLA-associated TCR beta chains showed more clonal expansion and lower generation probabilities than non-associated chains that were equally common. The authors suggested that the approach could potentially be extended to other disease states and immunological phenotypes. V-gene and J-gene trimming of TCR beta chains was associated with a missense DCLRE1C variant in a later genetic analysis, and the association was replicated in an independent cohort. Because the 87-base-pair reads could not distinguish some IMGT-functional V segments, including TRBV6-2 and TRBV6-3, those segments were excluded. A further reported finding was that TCR beta sequences accurately predicted the HLA-A and HLA-B alleles for most subjects in the first cohort. A later analysis found that most CMV-associated TCR beta chains appeared HLA-restricted, with HLA associations seemingly driven largely by CMV exposure. Over 15 rarely observed V segments, including chromosome 9 orphons, were excluded from the earlier analysis of about 610 of the donors because counts were too low. Only TCR beta chains were sequenced in this cohort, and the absence of alpha or paired-chain data limited detectable features. Because HLA typing was missing for some donors at each locus, association tests included only the typed subset. A later analysis reported that several top co-occurrence clusters appeared linked to parvovirus B19, influenza, CMV and Epstein-Barr virus.

The receptor comes from a girl aged 2 to 10 in good health and CMV-seropositive. The sample taken for sequencing was PBMCs. The rearrangement joined TRBV7-9 to TRBJ2-7; TRBD2 matches 8 bases in the middle. The nucleotides read TGTGCCAGCAGCCCACCGCGGGGGGCCTACGAGCAGTACTTC. Its translation is CASSPPRGAYEQYF.